Below are 25 T cell receptor beta chains sequenced from a single sample in a study of blood T cell repertoires in COVID-19. The table came from immunoSEQ multiplex PCR; TCRdb's copy has only in-frame clones and leaves some out. The table has around 130,000 clones, about 85% seen once. Sample: peripheral blood. The receptors stem from a human donor with COVID-19, enrolled during active disease. The donor label of this sample is uncertain.

V usage is TRBV6-6 and J usage is TRBJ2-7; 7 bases map to TRBD1. CDR1 and CDR2 from the germline V gene are MNHNY and SVGAGI (reference sequence). Losses at the gene ends were 5 bases for V and 2 bases for J; bases not matched to a gene: 6. This CDR3 has 14 residues. The CDR3 bases are TGTGCCAGCAGTACCTGGGACAGAGCCTACGAGCAGTACTTC. Its translation: CASSTWDRAYEQYF.

A word on this clone: Within the sample, other DNA sequences also encode this same CDR3. The rearrangement links TRBV18 to TRBJ2-7; D is uncertain. Germline V gives CDR1 KGHSH, CDR2 LQKENI. Trimming cost V 0 bases and J 1 base, with 7 bases left between them. The CDR3 covers 14 residues. The CDR3 reads CASSPPSSSYEQYF. The CDR3 DNA is TGTGCCAGCTCACCACCGTCCAGTTCCTACGAGCAGTACTTC.

The chain recombines TRBV4-1 with TRBJ1-1; D unclear. V was shortened by 0 bases and J by 5 bases, with 16 bases between the two germline ends. This CDR3 has 16 residues. Germline assignment: CDR1 MGHRA and CDR2 YSYEKL. In DNA, the CDR3 is TGCGCCAGCAGCCAAGAAACCATCTCGGGGAAAACTGAAGCTTTCTTT. Residues: CASSQETISGKTEAFF.

The J gene is TRBJ1-2, the V gene TRBV18, with a weak D call TRBD1 (6 bases). The CDR3 consists of 13 residues. The germline V gene encodes CDR1 KGHSH and CDR2 LQKENI. With 3 bases removed from V and 3 bases from J, the gap between germline ends came to 8 bases. CDR3 in DNA: TGTGCCAGCTCACCGGGGGCGGACTATGGCTACACCTTC. It yields the protein CASSPGADYGYTF.

The CDR3 nucleotides are TGTGCCAGCATCGACAGGGGGCGATACTATGGCTACACCTTC. The encoded protein is CASIDRGRYYGYTF. V gene TRBV6-5 combines with J gene TRBJ1-2; 10 positions match TRBD1. In germline, CDR1 is MNHEY, CDR2 SVGAGI. Trimming took 7 bases from V and 3 from J; bases not matched to a gene: 5. This CDR3 spans 14 amino acids.

The chain combines TRBV7-9 with TRBJ1-2; D is perhaps TRBD1 (5 bases). CDR1 is SEHNR, CDR2 FQNEAQ, per germline (reference sequence). The CDR3 contains 13 residues. Trimming shortened V by 3 bases and J by 2 bases, and 7 bases separated the two germline ends. The CDR3 DNA follows: TGTGCCAGCAGCTTGGACATAAACTATGGCTACACCTTC. This gives the protein CASSLDINYGYTF.

This clone was seen a few times. J is TRBJ2-2 and V is TRBV11-2; D may be TRBD2 (7 bases). Between the trimmed V and J ends, which lost 1 base and 6 bases, there was a span of 12 bases. The CDR3 runs 15 residues. Germline V gene sequence: CDR1 SGHAT, CDR2 FQNNGV. This CDR3 reads CASSLVFGGPGELFF. The CDR3 region has the DNA TGTGCCAGCAGCTTAGTGTTCGGGGGGCCCGGGGAGCTGTTTTTT.

J is TRBJ1-2 and V is TRBV18, with D unresolved. Germline-derived CDR1 and CDR2 are KGHSH and LQKENI. This CDR3 spans 15 amino acids. V was clipped by 0 bases and J by 5 bases, with 13 bases between them. In DNA, the CDR3 is TGTGCCAGCTCACCACCGGGAGGGCGGGGTTATGGCTACACCTTC. Residues: CASSPPGGRGYGYTF.

The table lists this clone with a count of one. The genes are TRBV13 and TRBJ1-2; D gene uncertain. This CDR3 comprises 13 residues. The germline gives CDR1 PRHDT, CDR2 FYEKMQ (reference sequence). Between the trimmed V and J ends, which lost 0 bases and 4 bases, there was a span of 6 bases. The CDR3 is CASSLGPGYGYTF. The CDR3, as DNA: TGTGCCAGCAGCTTAGGTCCGGGCTATGGCTACACCTTC.

The V call is TRBV6-5, the J call TRBJ2-7, with 10 bases identical to TRBD2. CDR3 length: 16 amino acids. Germline CDR1 and CDR2: MNHEY and SVGAGI. V dropped 1 base and J dropped 1; count of bases not matched to a gene: 4. CDR3 coding DNA: TGTGCCAGCAGTTACTACTCTAGCGGGGGTTCCTACGAGCAGTACTTC. This codes for CASSYYSSGGSYEQYF.

The J gene is TRBJ2-1, the V gene TRBV29-1, with 7 bases lining up with TRBD2. The CDR3 sequence is 16 residues long. In germline, CDR1 is SQVTM, CDR2 ANQGSEA. Germline trimming cut 3 bases from V and 0 bases from J; bases unmatched to any gene: 8. CDR3 region: CSVETLAESSYNEQFF. DNA of the CDR3: TGCAGCGTTGAGACCCTAGCGGAAAGCTCCTACAATGAGCAGTTCTTC.

The rearrangement links TRBV10-3 to TRBJ2-1; 11 positions match TRBD2. The CDR3 totals 19 residues. The J segment lost 0 bases and the V segment lost 6 bases, leaving 13 bases of the junction unmatched. The V gene's germline CDR1 is ENHRY and CDR2 SYGVKD. CDR3 residues: CAIRQPGLAEPSSYNEQFF. For the CDR3, the DNA is TGTGCCATCAGACAACCGGGACTAGCGGAGCCCAGCTCCTACAATGAGCAGTTCTTC.

The V call is TRBV25-1, the J call TRBJ2-1, with D possibly being TRBD2 (5 bases). The CDR3 covers 17 residues. The V gene's germline CDR1 is MGHDK and CDR2 SYGVNS. Between the trimmed V and J ends, which lost 8 bases and 0 bases, there was a span of 20 bases. CDR3 in DNA: TGTGCCAGCGGACTCCTGCCAAGTAACAGCTCCTACAATGAGCAGTTCTTC. Amino acid sequence: CASGLLPSNSSYNEQFF.

The chain recombines TRBV10-3 with TRBJ2-7, with D unclear. CDR1 is ENHRY, CDR2 SYGVKD, per germline. The CDR3 contains 13 residues. V was pared by 10 bases and J by 2 bases, with 15 bases between. In DNA, the CDR3 is TGTGCCACCACCGCAGGAAACGCCTACGAGCAGTACTTC. It translates to CATTAGNAYEQYF.

The V and J genes are TRBV5-1 and TRBJ2-7; possibly TRBD1 for D (6 bases). V was cut by 0 bases and J by 6 bases, with 16 bases left in between. Germline lookup yields CDR1 SGHRS and CDR2 YFSETQ. The CDR3 contains 15 residues. CDR3 amino acids: CASSLEVTGNVEQYF. The CDR3 DNA reads as TGCGCCAGCAGCTTGGAGGTAACAGGGAACGTCGAGCAGTACTTC. Using reference TRBV5-1 and TRBJ2-7 for the parts outside the CDR3, the full variable domain is KAGVTQTPRYLIKTRGQQVTLSCSPISGHRSVSWYQQTPGQGLQFLFEYFSETQRNKGNFPGRFSGRQFSNSRSEMNVSTLELGDSALYLCASSLEVTGNVEQYFGPGTRLTVT.

The rearrangement joins TRBV14 to TRBJ1-1, with D perhaps TRBD1 (5 bases). This CDR3 spans 13 amino acids. V shed 1 base and J shed 12 bases, with 15 bases lying between them. From germline, CDR1 is SGHDN and CDR2 FVKESK. The CDR3 sequence is CASSQGGGRTTFF. CDR3 DNA sequence: TGTGCCAGCAGCCAAGGGGGGGGGAGGACGACTTTCTTT.

This rearrangement joins TRBV7-9 to TRBJ1-6; 7 positions match TRBD1. CDR1 and CDR2 from the germline V gene are SEHNR and FQNEAQ (reference sequence). The CDR3 is 16 residues long. V was clipped by 5 bases and J by 3 bases; unmatched bases: 7. Here the CDR3 reads CASSLAGGYYNSPLHF. CDR3 nucleotides: TGTGCCAGCAGCCTCGCAGGGGGTTACTATAATTCACCCCTCCACTTT.

The CDR3 DNA is TGCGCCAGCAGCCAACCCTTGACAGGGGAAGGCAAAAACATTCAGTACTTC. It specifies CASSQPLTGEGKNIQYF. V usage is TRBV4-1 and J usage is TRBJ2-4, with 8 bases lining up with TRBD1. From germline, CDR1 is MGHRA and CDR2 YSYEKL. The CDR3 sequence is 17 residues long. The trim removed 2 bases at V and 3 bases at J, leaving 9 bases unmatched.

This chain joins TRBV18 and TRBJ2-3; the match to TRBD1 covers 7 bases. This CDR3 has 12 amino acids. J was trimmed by 5 bases and V by 7 bases; bases with no gene match: 3. CDR1 and CDR2 (germline): KGHSH, LQKENI. CDR3 protein: CASWPGGDTQYF. The CDR3 DNA reads TGTGCCAGCTGGCCAGGGGGAGATACGCAGTATTTT.

J is TRBJ2-6 and V is TRBV19; the D gene is possibly TRBD2 (6 bases). Germline CDR1 LNHDA, CDR2 SQIVND (reference sequence). Trimming took 11 bases from V and 4 from J, leaving 21 bases between them. The CDR3 sequence is 16 residues long. The CDR3 reads CARRARAGWGANVLTF. CDR3 coding DNA: TGTGCCCGTCGGGCCCGTGCGGGGTGGGGGGCCAACGTCCTGACTTTC. The whole variable domain, remainder taken from reference TRBV19 and TRBJ2-6, is DGGITQSPKYLFRKEGQNVTLSCEQNLNHDAMYWYRQDPGQGLRLIYYSQIVNDFQKGDIAEGYSVSREKKESFPLTVTSAQKNPTAFYLCARRARAGWGANVLTFGAGSRLTVL.

CDR3 DNA: TGTGCCATCAGTCAACAGGGTAATAGCAATCAGCCCCAGCATTTT. Translation gives CAISQQGNSNQPQHF. The J gene is TRBJ1-5, the V gene TRBV10-3, with D possibly matching TRBD1 (6 bases). The CDR3 totals 15 residues. CDR1 ENHRY and CDR2 SYGVKD come from the germline V gene. The ends were cut back, 5 bases at V and 0 bases at J, with 11 bases in the middle.

This clone was observed a handful of times. The chain carries TRBV28 and TRBJ1-1; D is undetermined. The germline gives CDR1 MDHEN, CDR2 SYDVKM. The length of the CDR3 is 15 residues. V was clipped by 7 bases and J by 4 bases, with 19 bases between them. The CDR3 bases are TGTGCCAGCACACCGGGAGGTTCGTGGGTCACTGAAGCTTTCTTT. Its translation is CASTPGGSWVTEAFF.

The chain uses TRBV6-5 and TRBJ2-3; 7 positions agree with TRBD1. The CDR3 contains 16 residues. From germline, CDR1 is MNHEY and CDR2 SVGAGI. V shed 0 bases, J shed 3 bases, and the junction held 6 bases outside the gene matches. CDR3 loop: CASSYSFHRGTDTQYF. The CDR3 DNA follows: TGTGCCAGCAGTTACTCGTTCCACAGGGGAACAGATACGCAGTATTTT.

The chain joins TRBV18 to TRBJ2-5, with D uncertain. V lost 1 base, J lost 3 bases, and 12 bases lay in between. There are 15 residues in the CDR3. CDR1 is KGHSH, CDR2 LQKENI, per germline. CDR3 region: CASSPHRRPEETQYF. CDR3 DNA sequence: TGTGCCAGCTCACCACATCGTCGTCCCGAAGAGACCCAGTACTTC.

The V and J genes are TRBV5-1 and TRBJ1-1; 8 bases fit TRBD1. The CDR3 runs to 13 residues. Germline-derived CDR1 and CDR2 are SGHRS and YFSETQ. Losses at the gene ends were 0 bases for V and 10 bases for J; bases not matched to a gene: 5. CDR3 sequence (DNA): TGCGCCAGCAGCTTGGGAGACAGGGGAGGAGCTTTCTTT. It codes for CASSLGDRGGAFF.